One T cell receptor (beta chain) is described in this entry. This entry is derived from a study of shared clonotypes between healthy human individuals. Overall study: A couple of women and a few men aged 18 to 49 made up the donors.

The authors ran the assay at deep level. The data were produced by immunoSEQ multiplex PCR, yet TCRdb's version contains in-frame clones alone and is incomplete. The sample includes about 590,000 clones, 95% to 96% of them seen just once. Naive-designated CD8 cells lacked CD45RO, were positively enriched for CCR7, and omitted terminally differentiated effector memory CD45RA+ cells. The sequence was obtained from a woman aged 30 to 39 in good health. Material: naive CD8+ T cells sorted from blood.

In DNA, the CDR3 is TGTGCCAGCAGTTTGACTAGCGGGATTCCCTACGAGCAGTACTTC. Residues: CASSLTSGIPYEQYF. The chain couples TRBV28 to TRBJ2-7; 11 bases are shared with TRBD2. V was clipped by 3 bases and J by 2 bases; unmatched bases: 3. The CDR3 spans 15 residues. The germline CDR1 and CDR2 sequences are MDHEN and SYDVKM.